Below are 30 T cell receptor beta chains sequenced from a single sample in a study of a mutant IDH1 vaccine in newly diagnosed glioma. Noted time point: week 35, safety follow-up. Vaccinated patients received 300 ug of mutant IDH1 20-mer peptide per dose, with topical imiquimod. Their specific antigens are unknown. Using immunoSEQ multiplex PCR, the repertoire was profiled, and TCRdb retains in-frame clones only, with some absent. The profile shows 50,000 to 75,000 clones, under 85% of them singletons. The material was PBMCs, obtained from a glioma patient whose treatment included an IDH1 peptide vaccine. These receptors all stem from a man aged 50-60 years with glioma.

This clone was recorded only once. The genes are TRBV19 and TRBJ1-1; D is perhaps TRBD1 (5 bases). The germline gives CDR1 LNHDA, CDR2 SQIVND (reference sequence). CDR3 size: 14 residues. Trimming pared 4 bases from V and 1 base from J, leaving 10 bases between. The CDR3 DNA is TGTGCCAGTAGTAGGGGGAGGGCGAACACTGAAGCTTTCTTT. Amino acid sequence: CASSRGRANTEAFF. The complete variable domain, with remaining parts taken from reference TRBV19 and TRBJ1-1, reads DGGITQSPKYLFRKEGQNVTLSCEQNLNHDAMYWYRQDPGQGLRLIYYSQIVNDFQKGDIAEGYSVSREKKESFPLTVTSAQKNPTAFYLCASSRGRANTEAFFGQGTRLTVV.

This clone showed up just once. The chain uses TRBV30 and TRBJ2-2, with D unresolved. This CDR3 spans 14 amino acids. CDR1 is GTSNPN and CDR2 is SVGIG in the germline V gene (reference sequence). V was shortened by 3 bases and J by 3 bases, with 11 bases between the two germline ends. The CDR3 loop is CAWRGIFDTGELFF. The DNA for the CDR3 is TGTGCCTGGAGGGGCATTTTTGACACCGGGGAGCTGTTTTTT. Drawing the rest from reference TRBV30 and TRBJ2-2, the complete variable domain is SQTIHQWPATLVQPVGSPLSLECTVEGTSNPNLYWYRQAAGRGLQLLFYSVGIGQISSEVPQNLSASRPQDRQFILSSKKLLLSDSGFYLCAWRGIFDTGELFFGEGSRLTVL.

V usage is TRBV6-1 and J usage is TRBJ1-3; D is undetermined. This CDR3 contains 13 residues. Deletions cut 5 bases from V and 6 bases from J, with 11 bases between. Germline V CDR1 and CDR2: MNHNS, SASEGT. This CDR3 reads CASSFDEVNTIYF. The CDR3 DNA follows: TGTGCCAGCAGTTTCGATGAAGTAAACACCATATATTTT.

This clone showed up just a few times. This chain's CDR3 is CASSPGAVTYEQYF. Here the CDR3 DNA reads TGTGCCAGCAGCCCTGGCGCAGTAACCTACGAGCAGTACTTC. This chain uses TRBV9 with TRBJ2-7; D gene unclear. Trimming removed 4 bases from V and 2 bases from J, with 13 bases in between. The length of the CDR3 is 14 residues. CDR1 is SGDLS and CDR2 is YYNGEE in the germline V gene. The full variable domain, rest sourced from reference TRBV9 and TRBJ2-7, is DSGVTQTPKHLITATGQRVTLRCSPRSGDLSVYWYQQSLDQGLQFLIQYYNGEERAKGNILERFSAQQFPDLHSELNLSSLELGDSALYFCASSPGAVTYEQYFGPGTRLTVT.

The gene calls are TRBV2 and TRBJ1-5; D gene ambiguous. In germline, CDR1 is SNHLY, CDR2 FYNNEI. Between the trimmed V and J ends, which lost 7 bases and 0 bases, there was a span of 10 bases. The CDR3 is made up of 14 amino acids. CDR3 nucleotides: TGTGCCAGCAATACAGAGATTAGCAATCAGCCCCAGCATTTT. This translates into CASNTEISNQPQHF.

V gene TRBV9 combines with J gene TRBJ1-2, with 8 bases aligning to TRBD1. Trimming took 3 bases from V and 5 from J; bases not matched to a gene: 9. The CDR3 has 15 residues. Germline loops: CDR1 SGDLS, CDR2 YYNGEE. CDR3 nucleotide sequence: TGTGCCAGCAGCGGGACGGACAGGGCCTGGTATGGCTACACCTTC. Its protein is CASSGTDRAWYGYTF.

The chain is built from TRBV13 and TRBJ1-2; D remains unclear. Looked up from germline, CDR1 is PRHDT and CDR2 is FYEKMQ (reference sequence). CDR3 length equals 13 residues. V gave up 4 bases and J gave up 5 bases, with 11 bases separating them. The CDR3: CASSSRAGYGYTF. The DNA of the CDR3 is TGTGCCAGCAGCTCTCGAGCAGGTTATGGCTACACCTTC.

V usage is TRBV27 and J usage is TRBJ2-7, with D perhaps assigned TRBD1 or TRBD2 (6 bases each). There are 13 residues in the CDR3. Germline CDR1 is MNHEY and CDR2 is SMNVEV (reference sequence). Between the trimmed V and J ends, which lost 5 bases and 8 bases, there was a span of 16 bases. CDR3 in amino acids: CASSPESGAQQYF. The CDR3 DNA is TGTGCCAGCAGTCCCGAGTCGGGGGCTCAGCAGTACTTC.

This chain's CDR3 is CAWSPGLGTGELFF. The CDR3 DNA reads as TGTGCCTGGAGCCCGGGACTAGGAACCGGGGAGCTGTTTTTT. This rearrangement joins TRBV30 to TRBJ2-2, with 8 positions matching TRBD2. Germline V CDR1 and CDR2: GTSNPN, SVGIG (reference sequence). V shed 3 bases, J shed 5 bases, and the junction held 5 bases outside the gene matches. This CDR3 is built from 14 residues.

CDR3 DNA: TGCGCCAGCAGCCAAGATGGCCTTAAAGGAGGCTACACCTTC. Its translation is CASSQDGLKGGYTF. The V gene is TRBV4-3, the J gene TRBJ1-2; D ambiguous. Germline V gene sequence: CDR1 LGHNA, CDR2 YSLEER. This CDR3 contains 14 residues. V lost 0 bases to trimming and J lost 8 bases, with 13 bases between them.

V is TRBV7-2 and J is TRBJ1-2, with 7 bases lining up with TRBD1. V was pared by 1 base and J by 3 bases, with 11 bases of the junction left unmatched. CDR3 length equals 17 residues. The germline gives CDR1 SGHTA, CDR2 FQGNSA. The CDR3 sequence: CASSLGDRVKADYGYTF. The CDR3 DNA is TGTGCCAGCAGCTTAGGTGACAGGGTGAAGGCCGACTATGGCTACACCTTC.

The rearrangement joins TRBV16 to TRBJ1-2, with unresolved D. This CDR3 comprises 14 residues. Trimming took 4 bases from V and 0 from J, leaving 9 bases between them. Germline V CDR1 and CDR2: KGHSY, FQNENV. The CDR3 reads CASSPDTTNYGYTF. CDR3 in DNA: TGTGCCAGCAGCCCCGACACTACTAACTATGGCTACACCTTC.

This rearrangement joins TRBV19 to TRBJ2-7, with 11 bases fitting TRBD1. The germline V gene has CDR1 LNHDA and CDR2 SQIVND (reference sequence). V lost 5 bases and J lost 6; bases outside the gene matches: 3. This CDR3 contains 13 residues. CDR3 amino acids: CASSGTGGGEQYF. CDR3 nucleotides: TGTGCCAGTAGTGGGACAGGGGGAGGCGAGCAGTACTTC. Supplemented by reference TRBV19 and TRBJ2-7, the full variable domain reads DGGITQSPKYLFRKEGQNVTLSCEQNLNHDAMYWYRQDPGQGLRLIYYSQIVNDFQKGDIAEGYSVSREKKESFPLTVTSAQKNPTAFYLCASSGTGGGEQYFGPGTRLTVT.

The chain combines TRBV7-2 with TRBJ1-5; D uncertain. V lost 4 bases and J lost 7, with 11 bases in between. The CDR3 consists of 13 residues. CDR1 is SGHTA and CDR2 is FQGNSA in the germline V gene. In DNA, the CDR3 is TGTGCCAGCAGCTCGGGAGGTTGGCAGCCCCAGCATTTT. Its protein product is CASSSGGWQPQHF.

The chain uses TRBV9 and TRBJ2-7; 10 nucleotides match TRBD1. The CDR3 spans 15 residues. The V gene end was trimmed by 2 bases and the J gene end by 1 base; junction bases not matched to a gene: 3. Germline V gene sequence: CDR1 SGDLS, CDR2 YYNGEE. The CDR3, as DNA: TGTGCCAGCAGCGTCGGACAGGGGGTTTCCTACGAGCAGTACTTC. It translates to CASSVGQGVSYEQYF.

CDR3 amino acids: CASRGGQRGSYGYTF. The CDR3 nucleotides are TGTGCCAGCAGGGGAGGACAGAGGGGTAGCTATGGCTACACCTTC. The chain carries TRBV6-5 and TRBJ1-2, with D tentatively TRBD1 (6 bases). The germline CDR1 and CDR2 sequences are MNHEY and SVGAGI. There are 15 residues in the CDR3. Trimming took off 6 bases at V and 4 bases at J, with 18 bases between the two ends.

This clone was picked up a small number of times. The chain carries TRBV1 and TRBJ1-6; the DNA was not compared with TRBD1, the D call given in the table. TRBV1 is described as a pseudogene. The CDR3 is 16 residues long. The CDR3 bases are TGCACCAGCAGCCAAGCCGGACAGGGGAAGAATTCACCCCTCCACTTT. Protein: CTSSQAGQGKNSPLHF.

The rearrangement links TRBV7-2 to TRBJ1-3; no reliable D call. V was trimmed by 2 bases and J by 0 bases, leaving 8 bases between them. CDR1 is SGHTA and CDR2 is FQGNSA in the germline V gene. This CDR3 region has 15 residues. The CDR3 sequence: CASSLYYGSGNTIYF. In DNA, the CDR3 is TGTGCCAGCAGCTTATATTACGGCTCTGGAAACACCATATATTTT.

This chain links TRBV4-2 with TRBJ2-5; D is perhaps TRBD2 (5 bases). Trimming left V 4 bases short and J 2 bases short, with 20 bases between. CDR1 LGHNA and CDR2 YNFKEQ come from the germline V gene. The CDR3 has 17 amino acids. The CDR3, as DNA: TGTGCCAGCAGCCGTTCAGATGCAGCGGACCTACAAGAGACCCAGTACTTC. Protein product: CASSRSDAADLQETQYF.

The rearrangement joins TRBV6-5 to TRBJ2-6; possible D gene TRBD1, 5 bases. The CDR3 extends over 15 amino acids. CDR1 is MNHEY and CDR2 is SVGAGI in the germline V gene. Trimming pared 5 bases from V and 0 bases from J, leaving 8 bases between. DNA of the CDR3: TGTGCCAGCAGTCTCGACAGCTCTGGGGCCAACGTCCTGACTTTC. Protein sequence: CASSLDSSGANVLTF.

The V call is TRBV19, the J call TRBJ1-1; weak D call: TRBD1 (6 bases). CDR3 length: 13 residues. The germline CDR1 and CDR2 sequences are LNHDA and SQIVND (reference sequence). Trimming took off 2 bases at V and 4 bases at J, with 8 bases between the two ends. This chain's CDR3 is CASSILGGTEAFF. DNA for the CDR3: TGTGCCAGTAGTATATTAGGGGGCACTGAAGCTTTCTTT.

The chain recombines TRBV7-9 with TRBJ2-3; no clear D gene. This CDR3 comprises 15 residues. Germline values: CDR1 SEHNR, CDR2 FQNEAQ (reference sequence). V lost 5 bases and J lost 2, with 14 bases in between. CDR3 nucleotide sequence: TGTGCCAGCAGCACCCGGGTGACACACACAGATACGCAGTATTTT. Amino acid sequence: CASSTRVTHTDTQYF.

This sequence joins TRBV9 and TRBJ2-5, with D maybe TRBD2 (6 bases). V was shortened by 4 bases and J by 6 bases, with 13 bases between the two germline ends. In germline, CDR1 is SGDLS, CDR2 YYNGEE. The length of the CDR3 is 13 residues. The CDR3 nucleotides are TGTGCCAGCAGCACGGAGGGTCCCAAGACCCAGTACTTC. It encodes CASSTEGPKTQYF.

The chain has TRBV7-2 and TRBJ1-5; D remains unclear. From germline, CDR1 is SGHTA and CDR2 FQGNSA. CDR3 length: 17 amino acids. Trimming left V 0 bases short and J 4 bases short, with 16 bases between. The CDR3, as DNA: TGTGCCAGCAGCTTAGCGCTTGGGCAGGTTGGGAATCAGCCCCAGCATTTT. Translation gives CASSLALGQVGNQPQHF.

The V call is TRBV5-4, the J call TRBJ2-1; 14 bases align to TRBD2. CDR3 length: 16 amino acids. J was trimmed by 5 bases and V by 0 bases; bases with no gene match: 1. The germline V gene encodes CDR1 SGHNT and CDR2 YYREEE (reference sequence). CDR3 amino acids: CASSLGGLAGDNEQFF. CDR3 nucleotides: TGTGCCAGCAGCTTGGGGGGACTAGCGGGGGACAATGAGCAGTTCTTC.

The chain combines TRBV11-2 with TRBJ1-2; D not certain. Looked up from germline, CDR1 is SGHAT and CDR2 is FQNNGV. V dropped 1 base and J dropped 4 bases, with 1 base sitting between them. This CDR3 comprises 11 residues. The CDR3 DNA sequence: TGTGCCAGCAGCTTAGGCTATGGCTACACCTTC. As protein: CASSLGYGYTF.

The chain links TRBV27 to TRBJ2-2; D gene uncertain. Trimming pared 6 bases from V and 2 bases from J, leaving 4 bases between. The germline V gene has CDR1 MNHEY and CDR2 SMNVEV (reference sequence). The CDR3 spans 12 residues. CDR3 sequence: CASSLNTGELFF. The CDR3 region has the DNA TGTGCCAGCAGCCTAAACACCGGGGAGCTGTTTTTT.

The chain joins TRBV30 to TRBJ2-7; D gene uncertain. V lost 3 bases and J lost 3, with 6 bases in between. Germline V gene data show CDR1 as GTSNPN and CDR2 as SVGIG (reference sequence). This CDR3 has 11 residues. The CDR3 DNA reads TGTGCCTGGAGGAGGAGCTACGAGCAGTACTTC. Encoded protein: CAWRRSYEQYF.

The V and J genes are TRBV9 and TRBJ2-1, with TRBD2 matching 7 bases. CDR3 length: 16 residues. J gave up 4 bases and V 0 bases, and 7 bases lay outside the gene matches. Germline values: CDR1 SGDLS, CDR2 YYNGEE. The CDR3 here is CASSVATGGGYNEQFF. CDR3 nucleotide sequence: TGTGCCAGCAGCGTAGCTACGGGCGGGGGATACAATGAGCAGTTCTTC.

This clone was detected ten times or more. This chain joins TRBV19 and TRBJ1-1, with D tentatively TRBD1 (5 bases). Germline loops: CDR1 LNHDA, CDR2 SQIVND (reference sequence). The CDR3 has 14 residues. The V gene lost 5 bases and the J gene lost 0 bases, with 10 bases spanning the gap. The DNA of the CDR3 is TGTGCCAGTAGTCGTACAGGTTTGAACACTGAAGCTTTCTTT. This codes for CASSRTGLNTEAFF.